The rows below give T cell receptor beta chains drawn from one sample of a study of response to subunit inactivated influenza vaccine. Via MiXCR, TCRdb re-called the RT-PCR reads, giving one row per CDR3 protein. The table shows hundreds of thousands of distinct CDR3 sequences, with about an eighth occurring only once. Sequencing used PBMCs from blood, obtained on the day of vaccination. The source of these receptors is a man aged 50-59 years who received an inactivated influenza vaccine. Each CDR3 is given with its conserved first and last residue. The order of the fields is D gene, J gene, V gene, clone size, CDR3 DNA, CDR3 protein. D genes are given only for firm matches. Size tells how often a clone was seen (once, few, many) or the class of an expanded clone, and some rows leave it out.

.,TRBJ2-7,TRBV7-2,many,TGTGCCAGCAGCCCGTTGGCGGGTGGGAGCTCCTACGAGCAGTACTTC,CASSPLAGGSSYEQYF
TRBD2,TRBJ2-3,TRBV15,.,TGTGCCACCAGCGGATGGACTAGACTCACAGATACGCAGTATTTT,CATSGWTRLTDTQYF
.,TRBJ2-2,TRBV2,.,TGTGCCAGCAGTGAAGAAGCGCTGGGCTTTGGGGAGCTGTTTTTT,CASSEEALGFGELFF
.,TRBJ2-7,TRBV6-2/TRBV6-3,.,TGTGCCAGCAGTTTATTTCACGAGCAGTACTTC,CASSLFHEQYF
.,TRBJ1-1,TRBV6-2/TRBV6-3,few,TGTGCCAGCAGTTACCCCTTCAAGCTCATCGGAGGGGTGAACACTGAAGCTTTCTTT,CASSYPFKLIGGVNTEAFF
TRBD2,TRBJ2-7,TRBV4-3,.,TGCGCCAGCAGCCCAAGAGCTAGCGGGAGGGCCGACGAGCAGTACTTC,CASSPRASGRADEQYF
.,TRBJ2-2,TRBV6-2/TRBV6-3,.,TGTGCCAGCAGTTACGGGACTCGAGTGAACACCGGGGAGCTGTTTTTT,CASSYGTRVNTGELFF
TRBD2,TRBJ2-3,TRBV7-6,few,TGTGCCAGCAGCCCCCGGGGACTAGCGGGAGTAGGCTTCACAGATACGCAGTATTTT,CASSPRGLAGVGFTDTQYF
TRBD2,TRBJ2-1,TRBV5-1,.,TGCGCCAGCAGCGTTAGCGGGGGGCGTTATAACCCATACAATGAGCAGTTCTTC,CASSVSGGRYNPYNEQFF
.,TRBJ1-1,TRBV7-9,.,TGTGCCAGCAGCCCCCGGCTCATCACTGAAGCTTTCTTT,CASSPRLITEAFF
.,TRBJ1-1,TRBV9,few,TGTGCCAGCAGCGTAACTGGGGGGAGGAACACTGAAGCTTTCTTT,CASSVTGGRNTEAFF
TRBD2,TRBJ2-3,TRBV28,few,TGTGCCAGCAGTGGGCTAGCGGGGTTAGATACGCAGTATTTT,CASSGLAGLDTQYF
.,TRBJ2-1,TRBV6-2/TRBV6-3,few,TGTGCCAGCAGTCACCCGCCAAACAATGAGCAGTTCTTC,CASSHPPNNEQFF
TRBD1,TRBJ2-7,TRBV6-2/TRBV6-3,few,TGTGCCAGCAGTTACAACCTACGCCGGGACAGGGGGCAGAAGCAGTACTTC,CASSYNLRRDRGQKQYF
.,TRBJ2-6,TRBV4-2,.,TGTGCCAGCAGCCAAGGTAACAGGTACGCCAACTCTGGGGCCAACGTCCTGACTTTC,CASSQGNRYANSGANVLTF
TRBD2,TRBJ2-2,TRBV7-8,.,TGTGCCAGCAGCTTAGTACTAGCGGGAACCGGGGAGCTGTTTTTT,CASSLVLAGTGELFF
TRBD1,TRBJ2-7,TRBV3-1,few,TGTGCCAGCAGCCAAGGTTGGGATGGACAGGACGAGCAGTACTTC,CASSQGWDGQDEQYF
.,TRBJ2-1,TRBV12-3/TRBV12-4,.,TGTGCCAGCAGCCCGCTATGGCATGAGCAGTTCTTC,CASSPLWHEQFF
TRBD1,TRBJ2-7,TRBV7-9,once,TGTGCCAGCAGCCGGACAGGGTCAGAATACGAGCAGTACTTC,CASSRTGSEYEQYF
TRBD2,TRBJ2-7,TRBV6-5,.,TGTGCCAGCAGTTACTCGATGGGAGGGTACGAGCAGCACTTC,CASSYSMGGYEQHF
.,TRBJ2-7,TRBV18,few,TGTGCCAGCTCACCATCGGGGACCTACGAGCAGTACTTC,CASSPSGTYEQYF
TRBD1,TRBJ2-5,TRBV6-5,.,TGTGCCAGCAGTTACGGGACAGGGGGTTTGGAGACCCAGTACTTC,CASSYGTGGLETQYF
.,TRBJ1-5,TRBV7-8,few,TGTGCCAGCAGCCCCGACTCTCATAGCAATCAGCCCCAGCATTTT,CASSPDSHSNQPQHF
TRBD1,TRBJ1-5,TRBV7-2,few,TGTGCCAGCAGCCTCAGACAGGGGGCGGATAGCAATCAGCCCCAGCATTTT,CASSLRQGADSNQPQHF
.,TRBJ2-2,TRBV7-9,many,TGTGCCAGCAGCTTAGTACCTTCAAACACCGGGGAGCTGTTTTTT,CASSLVPSNTGELFF
.,TRBJ2-1,TRBV29-1,.,TGCAGCGTTGTATCGGGGAACTACAATGAGCAGTTCTTC,CSVVSGNYNEQFF
TRBD2,TRBJ2-7,TRBV30,few,TGTGCCTGGAGCGTTAACAGAGGACTAGCGTCTTACGAGCAGTACTTC,CAWSVNRGLASYEQYF
.,TRBJ2-1,TRBV6-1,.,TGTGCCAGCAGATGGCGGGTACCCTACAATGAGCAGTTCTTC,CASRWRVPYNEQFF
.,TRBJ1-3,TRBV4-3,.,TGCGCCAGCAGCCAAGATAGTTGGCCCCAAAACACCATATATTTT,CASSQDSWPQNTIYF
TRBD1,TRBJ2-1,TRBV3-1,.,TGTGCCTGCTGCCAAGAATTCCCCGGGACAGGGGTGGTTAATGAGCAGTTCTTC,CACCQEFPGTGVVNEQFF
.,TRBJ2-7,TRBV24-1,.,TGTGCCACCAGTGACTCTACCGGGACCTTCTACGAGCAGTACTTC,CATSDSTGTFYEQYF
.,TRBJ1-5,TRBV12-3/TRBV12-4,few,TGTGCCAGCAGTTTTGTGGCCGGGCCCCAGCATTTT,CASSFVAGPQHF
TRBD1,TRBJ1-5,TRBV5-5,few,TGTGCCAGCAGCCGGGGACAGTGGGATCAGCCCCAGCATTTT,CASSRGQWDQPQHF
.,TRBJ1-4,TRBV7-9,.,TGTGCCAGCAGCCGGGATCCAACTAATGAAAAACTGTTTTTT,CASSRDPTNEKLFF
.,TRBJ2-1,TRBV27,.,TGTGCCAGCATTCCTTCTGGACCTTCGAGCCACAATGAGCAGTTCTTC,CASIPSGPSSHNEQFF
TRBD2,TRBJ2-2,TRBV10-3,many,TGTGCCATCAGTGACAGGACTAGCGGAGGGACCGGGGAGCTGTTTTTT,CAISDRTSGGTGELFF
.,TRBJ2-7,TRBV12-3/TRBV12-4,few,TGTGCCAGCAGTTCCCCCGCCGCCTACGAGCAGTACTTC,CASSSPAAYEQYF
.,TRBJ2-3,TRBV20-1,many,TGCAGTGCTAGCCGGGGGCCTCGCACAGATACGCAGTATTTT,CSASRGPRTDTQYF
TRBD1,TRBJ2-7,TRBV24-1,many,TGTGCCACCAGTGGCCCGGGACAGAACTACGAGCAGTACTTC,CATSGPGQNYEQYF
TRBD2,TRBJ2-7,TRBV7-9,.,TGTGCCAGCAGCCCACCGGGACTAGCACGGGAGCAGTACTTC,CASSPPGLAREQYF
.,TRBJ2-1,TRBV20-1,.,TGCAGTGCAAAAACTCGAGCCAATGAGCAGTTCTTC,CSAKTRANEQFF
.,TRBJ2-5,TRBV28,.,TGTGCCACCACGAAAGGGATGGCGCGGAAGACCCAGTACTTC,CATTKGMARKTQYF
TRBD1,TRBJ2-5,TRBV5-1,.,TGCGCCAGCAGCTCCACTGGGGACAGGGCAGAGACCCAGTACTTC,CASSSTGDRAETQYF
.,TRBJ1-6,TRBV3-1,.,TGTGCCAGCAGCCCAGGGACCCGAAATTCACCCCTCCTCTTT,CASSPGTRNSPLLF
.,TRBJ2-4,TRBV4-1,few,TGCGCCAGCAGCCAACTCCGGGTGGGAAACATTCAGTACTTC,CASSQLRVGNIQYF
.,TRBJ2-5,TRBV6-2/TRBV6-3,few,TGTGCCAGCAGTTGGGGACGGCGGTACCAAGAGACCCAGTACTTC,CASSWGRRYQETQYF
TRBD1,TRBJ1-4,TRBV12-3/TRBV12-4,few,TGTGCCAGCAGTCCAAAGGGACAGCGCCTGGAAAAACTGTTTTTT,CASSPKGQRLEKLFF
.,TRBJ1-5,TRBV12-3/TRBV12-4,.,TGTGCCAGCAGGGGGAATAGCAATCAGCCCCAGCATTTT,CASRGNSNQPQHF
.,TRBJ2-5,TRBV5-6,.,TGTGCCAGCAGCTCGGCTAGTGGGGAGACCCAGTACTTC,CASSSASGETQYF
.,TRBJ1-1,TRBV6-5,many,TGTGCCAGCAGTTACTTACAGAACACTGAAGCTTTCTTT,CASSYLQNTEAFF
.,TRBJ2-7,TRBV5-1,.,TGCGCCAGCAGTCCAGGGGATAATGGGTCCTACGAGCAGTACTTC,CASSPGDNGSYEQYF
.,TRBJ1-1,TRBV11-2,few,TGTGCCAGCACTCTCCGGAGGCAATCGACTGAAGCTTTCTTT,CASTLRRQSTEAFF
TRBD1,TRBJ1-2,TRBV12-3/TRBV12-4,.,TGTGCCAGCAGTTTAAGGGAGGGGGCGGAAGGCTACACCTTC,CASSLREGAEGYTF